The rows below give T cell receptor beta chains drawn from one sample of a study of T cells in Graves' hyperthyroidism and ophthalmopathy. MiXCR, applied by TCRdb to the multiplex PCR reads, yields one record per CDR3 protein. The sample lists a few hundred thousand distinct CDR3 sequences, about 15% occurring once. Sequenced: blood. The receptor set was obtained from a woman in her twenties or thirties with Graves' hyperthyroidism. Each CDR3 is given with its conserved first and last residue. D genes are given only for firm matches. Expanded clones get a size class; other rows say once, few or many, or leave the size out.

>14|TRBD2|NA|TRBJ2-1|TRBV20-1
CSAVSGTSSNEQFF
TGCAGTGCTGTATCCGGGACTAGCTCCAATGAGCAGTTCTTC
>15|TRBD1|many|TRBJ2-7|TRBV28
CASRTGTASSYEQYF
TGTGCCAGCAGAACCGGGACAGCCAGCTCCTACGAGCAGTACTTC
>16|NA|many|TRBJ2-1|TRBV30
CAWSVLGPSTYNEQFF
TGTGCCTGGAGTGTACTGGGTCCTTCAACCTACAATGAGCAGTTCTTC
>11|NA|NA|TRBJ1-1|TRBV29-1
CSVEMNTEAFF
TGCAGCGTGGAAATGAACACTGAAGCTTTCTTT
>16|TRBD2|NA|TRBJ2-3|TRBV25-1
CASSEGGRARADTQYF
TGTGCCAGCAGTGAAGGTGGGAGGGCTCGCGCAGATACGCAGTATTTT
>16|TRBD2|few|TRBJ2-7|TRBV20-1
CSARKRRGVVGNEQYF
TGCAGTGCTAGAAAAAGGCGGGGGGTCGTGGGCAACGAGCAGTACTTC
>13|NA|NA|TRBJ2-1|TRBV10-3
CAISDQSRAEQFF
TGTGCCATCAGTGACCAAAGCCGGGCTGAGCAGTTCTTC
>13|TRBD2|many|TRBJ2-5|TRBV20-1
CSAETSGRETQYF
TGCAGTGCTGAGACTAGCGGGAGGGAGACCCAGTACTTC
>14|NA|many|TRBJ2-7|TRBV3-1
CASSQGGFSYEQYF
TGTGCCAGCAGCCAAGGGGGCTTCTCCTACGAGCAGTACTTC
>14|TRBD1|NA|TRBJ2-7|TRBV7-8
CASSVRDRDDEQYF
TGTGCCAGCAGCGTCCGGGACAGGGACGACGAGCAGTACTTC
>16|NA|few|TRBJ1-1|TRBV15
CATSREQRVMNTEAFF
TGTGCCACCAGCAGAGAACAACGGGTAATGAACACTGAAGCTTTCTTT
>18|NA|NA|TRBJ2-6|TRBV5-1
CASSSHGGSDSGANVLTF
TGCGCCAGCAGCTCGCACGGGGGTTCCGACTCTGGGGCCAACGTCCTGACTTTC
>15|NA|many|TRBJ2-1|TRBV11-2
CASSLKGSSYNEQFF
TGTGCCAGCAGCTTAAAGGGCAGCTCCTACAATGAGCAGTTCTTC
>14|NA|many|TRBJ1-5|TRBV12-3/TRBV12-4
CASRADGSEGPQHF
TGTGCCAGCAGAGCTGACGGGAGTGAGGGTCCCCAGCATTTT
>14|TRBD1|many|TRBJ1-4|TRBV9
CASSRGTGFEKLFF
TGTGCCAGCAGCAGGGGGACAGGGTTTGAAAAACTGTTTTTT
>12|NA|few|TRBJ1-4|TRBV30
CAWAGGGEKLFF
TGTGCCTGGGCGGGGGGCGGTGAAAAACTGTTTTTT
>14|NA|NA|TRBJ1-6|TRBV19
CASSGVGGSSPLHF
TGTGCCAGTAGTGGTGTCGGAGGAAGTTCACCCCTCCACTTT
>17|NA|few|TRBJ1-4|TRBV20-1
CSATSPLTGRGAEKLFF
TGCAGTGCTACCAGCCCCTTAACAGGTCGAGGGGCGGAAAAACTGTTTTTT
>11|TRBD1|once|TRBJ1-2|TRBV12-3/TRBV12-4
CASRGQGGYTF
TGTGCCAGCAGAGGACAGGGGGGCTACACCTTC
>11|NA|many|TRBJ2-7|TRBV28
CASSLRYEQYF
TGTGCCAGCAGTTTAAGGTACGAGCAGTACTTC
>15|TRBD2|NA|TRBJ2-1|TRBV9
CASAGGGGSSGEQFF
TGTGCCAGCGCCGGGGGGGGAGGGTCCTCGGGTGAGCAGTTCTTC
>13|TRBD1|many|TRBJ1-2|TRBV24-1
CATSQTGIYGYTF
TGTGCCACCAGCCAGACAGGGATCTACGGCTACACCTTC
>15|NA|NA|TRBJ1-2|TRBV3-1
CASSHSQVDRRGYTF
TGTGCCAGCAGCCACAGTCAGGTAGACAGAAGGGGCTACACCTTC
>16|NA|many|TRBJ2-1|TRBV7-3
CASSHAPGSSYNEQFF
TGTGCCAGCAGCCACGCACCCGGGAGCTCCTACAATGAGCAGTTCTTC
>13|NA|many|TRBJ2-3|TRBV20-1
CSAAGLATDTQYF
TGCAGTGCTGCGGGACTGGCAACAGATACGCAGTATTTT
>17|TRBD1|many|TRBJ2-5|TRBV11-3
CASSEGQGARGRETQYF
TGTGCCAGCAGCGAAGGACAGGGGGCGCGGGGCCGAGAGACCCAGTACTTC
>14|NA|many|TRBJ1-6|TRBV12-3/TRBV12-4
CASREGIWDSPLHF
TGTGCCAGCAGAGAAGGGATCTGGGATTCACCCCTCCACTTT
>18|TRBD2|many|TRBJ2-1|TRBV28
CASTGRGLAGVMFNEQFF
TGTGCGAGCACAGGGCGTGGCCTAGCGGGAGTCATGTTCAATGAGCAGTTCTTC
>16|TRBD1|many|TRBJ2-1|TRBV11-1
CASSRDRGPSYNEQFF
TGTGCCAGCAGCCGGGACAGGGGGCCGTCCTACAATGAGCAGTTCTTC
>17|TRBD2|many|TRBJ2-7|TRBV28
CASSLGGLGGRPLEQYF
TGTGCCAGCAGTTTGGGGGGCCTTGGCGGGAGGCCCCTGGAGCAGTACTTC
>15|TRBD1|once|TRBJ1-4|TRBV19
CASSIGGQGSEKLFF
TGTGCCAGTAGTATTGGTGGACAGGGGAGTGAAAAACTGTTTTTT
>12|NA|many|TRBJ1-1|TRBV12-3/TRBV12-4
CASSFGLDEAFF
TGTGCCAGCAGTTTCGGTTTGGATGAAGCTTTCTTT
>16|TRBD2|NA|TRBJ2-5|TRBV24-1
CATSDRTRGTQETQYF
TGTGCCACCAGTGACCGGACTAGGGGTACCCAAGAGACCCAGTACTTC
>14|NA|NA|TRBJ1-1|TRBV20-1
CSASPQDRIAEAFF
TGCAGTGCTAGTCCCCAGGACAGAATCGCTGAAGCTTTCTTT
>14|TRBD1|many|TRBJ1-2|TRBV20-1
CSARKTGVNYGYTF
TGCAGTGCTAGAAAAACAGGGGTGAACTATGGCTACACCTTC
>13|TRBD2|many|TRBJ2-1|TRBV11-2
CASSSGLAGVEFF
TGTGCCAGCAGCTCGGGACTAGCGGGAGTCGAGTTCTTC
>15|NA|many|TRBJ2-7|TRBV2
CASTTGHLSSYEQYF
TGTGCCAGCACTACGGGACATTTAAGCTCCTACGAGCAGTACTTC
>13|NA|many|TRBJ2-7|TRBV12-3/TRBV12-4
CASSSPGVSEQYF
TGTGCCAGCAGTTCCCCAGGGGTATCCGAGCAGTACTTC
>16|TRBD2|many|TRBJ2-4|TRBV28
CASSPKRAGVKNIQYF
TGTGCCAGCAGCCCCAAGCGAGCGGGAGTTAAAAACATTCAGTACTTC
>15|TRBD2|many|TRBJ2-1|TRBV7-8
CASRPGASGTNEQFF
TGTGCCAGCAGACCGGGGGCTAGCGGGACGAATGAGCAGTTCTTC
>16|NA|NA|TRBJ2-7|TRBV20-1
CSARDPGTRGAYEQYF
TGCAGTGCTAGAGACCCCGGGACACGAGGGGCCTACGAGCAGTACTTC
>15|TRBD1|many|TRBJ2-3|TRBV28
CASSSGQGGADTQYF
TGTGCCAGCAGTTCGGGACAGGGAGGCGCAGATACGCAGTATTTT
>15|NA|many|TRBJ2-7|TRBV3-1
CASSQDGSKAYEQYF
TGTGCCAGCAGCCAAGATGGTAGTAAGGCCTACGAGCAGTACTTC
>16|TRBD1|many|TRBJ1-4|TRBV5-4
CASSSPGTGDDEKLFF
TGTGCCAGCAGCTCTCCCGGGACAGGGGACGACGAAAAACTGTTTTTT